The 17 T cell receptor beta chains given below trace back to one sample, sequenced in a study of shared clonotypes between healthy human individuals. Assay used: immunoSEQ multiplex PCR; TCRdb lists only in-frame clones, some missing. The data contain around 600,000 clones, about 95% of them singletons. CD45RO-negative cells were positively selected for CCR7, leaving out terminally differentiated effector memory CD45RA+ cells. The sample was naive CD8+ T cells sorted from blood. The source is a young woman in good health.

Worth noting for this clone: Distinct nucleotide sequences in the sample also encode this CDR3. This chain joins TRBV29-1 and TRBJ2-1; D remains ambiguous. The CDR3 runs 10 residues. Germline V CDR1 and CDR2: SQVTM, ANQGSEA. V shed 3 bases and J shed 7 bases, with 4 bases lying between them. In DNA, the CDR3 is TGCAGCGTTGATAATAATGAGCAGTTCTTC. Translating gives CSVDNNEQFF.

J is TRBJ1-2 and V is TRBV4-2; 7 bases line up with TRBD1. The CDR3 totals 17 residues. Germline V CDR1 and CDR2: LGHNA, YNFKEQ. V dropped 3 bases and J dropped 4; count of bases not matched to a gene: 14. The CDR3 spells CASSQEHFGQVTYGYTF. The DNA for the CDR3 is TGTGCCAGCAGCCAGGAACACTTTGGACAGGTTACCTATGGCTACACCTTC.

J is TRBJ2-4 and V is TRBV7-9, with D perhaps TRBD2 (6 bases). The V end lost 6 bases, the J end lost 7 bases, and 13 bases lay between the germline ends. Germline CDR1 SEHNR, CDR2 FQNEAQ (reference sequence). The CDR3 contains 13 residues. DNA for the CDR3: TGTGCCAGCAGTGGGTGGAGGGGTAACATTCAGTACTTC. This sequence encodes CASSGWRGNIQYF.

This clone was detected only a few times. CDR3 coding DNA: TGTGCCAGCAGTTTAGGGAGCGGGATAGGGTACGAGCAGTACTTC. Its translation is CASSLGSGIGYEQYF. The rearrangement joins TRBV27 to TRBJ2-7; 7 nucleotides line up with TRBD2. V trimming: 2 bases; J trimming: 4 bases; junction bases outside the gene matches: 8. The CDR3 sequence is 15 residues long. The V gene's germline CDR1 is MNHEY and CDR2 SMNVEV (reference sequence).

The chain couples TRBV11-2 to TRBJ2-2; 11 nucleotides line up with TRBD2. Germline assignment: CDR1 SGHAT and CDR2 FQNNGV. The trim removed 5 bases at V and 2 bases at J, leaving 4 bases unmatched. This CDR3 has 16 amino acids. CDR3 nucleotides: TGTGCCAGCAGCCCTACTAGCGGGAGCAACACCGGGGAGCTGTTTTTT. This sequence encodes CASSPTSGSNTGELFF.

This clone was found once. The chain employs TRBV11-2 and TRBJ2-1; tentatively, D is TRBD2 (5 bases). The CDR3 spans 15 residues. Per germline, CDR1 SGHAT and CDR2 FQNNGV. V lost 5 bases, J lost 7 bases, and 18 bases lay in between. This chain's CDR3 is CASSDPGSLRNEQFF. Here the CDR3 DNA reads TGTGCCAGCAGCGATCCGGGATCCCTCCGGAATGAGCAGTTCTTC.

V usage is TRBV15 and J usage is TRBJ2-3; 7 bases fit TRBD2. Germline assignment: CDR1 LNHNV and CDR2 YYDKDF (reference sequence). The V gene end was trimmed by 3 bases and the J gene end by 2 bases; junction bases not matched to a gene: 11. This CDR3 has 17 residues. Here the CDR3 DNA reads TGTGCCACCAGCAGGGATTCCCTAGCGGACGACACAGATACGCAGTATTTT. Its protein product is CATSRDSLADDTDTQYF.

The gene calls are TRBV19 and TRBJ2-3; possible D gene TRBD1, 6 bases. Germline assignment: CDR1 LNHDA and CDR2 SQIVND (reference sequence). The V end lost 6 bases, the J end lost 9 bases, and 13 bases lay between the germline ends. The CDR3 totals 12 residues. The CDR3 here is CASSDLRGTQYF. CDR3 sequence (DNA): TGTGCCAGTAGCGACCTAAGGGGGACGCAGTATTTT.

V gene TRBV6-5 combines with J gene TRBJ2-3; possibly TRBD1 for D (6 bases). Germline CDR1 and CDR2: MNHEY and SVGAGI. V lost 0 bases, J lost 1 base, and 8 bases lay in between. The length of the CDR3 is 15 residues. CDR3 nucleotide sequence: TGTGCCAGCAGTTACTCGCCAGGGGGCACAGATACGCAGTATTTT. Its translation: CASSYSPGGTDTQYF.

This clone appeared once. CDR3 residues: CASSLGPDNYGYTF. DNA of the CDR3: TGTGCCAGCAGCTTGGGACCGGATAACTATGGCTACACCTTC. The chain joins TRBV5-5 to TRBJ1-2; D is undetermined. The CDR3 runs 14 residues. The germline CDR1 and CDR2 sequences are SGHKS and YYEKEE (reference sequence). Trimming left V 0 bases short and J 1 base short, with 7 bases between.

The CDR3 spells CASSQDPPRGGDTEAFF. As DNA, the CDR3 is TGCGCCAGCAGCCAAGATCCCCCCAGGGGAGGGGACACTGAAGCTTTCTTT. This rearrangement joins TRBV4-1 to TRBJ1-1, with D possibly matching TRBD1 (6 bases). The V end lost 0 bases, the J end lost 3 bases, and 17 bases lay between the germline ends. The length of the CDR3 is 17 residues. Germline V gene data show CDR1 as MGHRA and CDR2 as YSYEKL.

CDR3 coding DNA: TGTGCCAGCAGCTTAGCTATCGAGACAGGGTCTGGCTACACCTTC. Translating gives CASSLAIETGSGYTF. V and J are TRBV7-9 and TRBJ1-2, with 7 bases lining up with TRBD1. The length of the CDR3 is 15 residues. The germline CDR1 and CDR2 sequences are SEHNR and FQNEAQ (reference sequence). The ends lost 0 bases at V and 7 bases at J; junction bases unmatched: 8.

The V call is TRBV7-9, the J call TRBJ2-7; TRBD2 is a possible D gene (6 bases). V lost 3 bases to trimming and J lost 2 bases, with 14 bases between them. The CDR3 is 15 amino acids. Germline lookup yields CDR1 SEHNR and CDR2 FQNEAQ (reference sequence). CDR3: CASSLGGGGTYEQYF. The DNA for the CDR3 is TGTGCCAGCAGCTTGGGAGGTGGGGGAACCTACGAGCAGTACTTC.

The CDR3: CASSLTGAGNTIYF. The CDR3 DNA reads TGTGCCAGCAGTCTTACAGGGGCTGGAAACACCATATATTTT. J is TRBJ1-3 and V is TRBV6-6; TRBD1 matches 7 bases. The CDR3 has 14 residues. With 5 bases clipped from V and 2 bases from J, the junction kept 3 bases outside the gene matches. Germline CDR1 and CDR2: MNHNY and SVGAGI (reference sequence).

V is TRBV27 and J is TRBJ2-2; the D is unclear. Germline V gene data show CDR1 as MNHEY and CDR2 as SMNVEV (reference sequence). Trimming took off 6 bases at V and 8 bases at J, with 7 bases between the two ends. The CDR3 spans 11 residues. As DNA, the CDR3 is TGTGCCAGCAGCTCCGTAGGGGAGCTGTTTTTT. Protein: CASSSVGELFF.

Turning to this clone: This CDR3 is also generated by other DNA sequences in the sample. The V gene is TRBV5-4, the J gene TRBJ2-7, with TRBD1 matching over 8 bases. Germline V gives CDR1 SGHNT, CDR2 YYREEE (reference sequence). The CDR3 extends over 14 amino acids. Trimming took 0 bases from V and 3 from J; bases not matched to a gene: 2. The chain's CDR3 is CASSLGDRGYEQYF. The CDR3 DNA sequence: TGTGCCAGCAGCTTGGGTGACAGGGGCTACGAGCAGTACTTC. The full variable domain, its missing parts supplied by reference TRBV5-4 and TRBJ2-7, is ETGVTQSPTHLIKTRGQQVTLRCSSQSGHNTVSWYQQALGQGPQFIFQYYREEENGRGNFPPRFSGLQFPNYSSELNVNALELDDSALYLCASSLGDRGYEQYFGPGTRLTVT.

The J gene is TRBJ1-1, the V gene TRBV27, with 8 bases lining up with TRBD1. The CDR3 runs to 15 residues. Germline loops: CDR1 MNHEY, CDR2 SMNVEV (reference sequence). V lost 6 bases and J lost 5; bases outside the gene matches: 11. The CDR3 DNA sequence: TGTGCCAGCAGATTAGTTCCGGGACAGGCAACTGAAGCTTTCTTT. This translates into CASRLVPGQATEAFF.